This T cell receptor (beta chain) comes out of a study of radiation and T cells in renal cell carcinoma. Described time point: blood 4 weeks post-SBRT, at nephrectomy. The treatment denotes: 15 Gy SBRT to primary tumor, nephrectomy 4 weeks later. The data were produced by immunoSEQ multiplex PCR, yet TCRdb's version contains in-frame clones alone and is incomplete. There are about 78,000 clones in the sample; about 89% occur only once, and roughly 5.4% lies in the top ten. This CDR3 is 14 amino acids long. J was trimmed by 3 bases and V by 5 bases; bases with no gene match: 3. Germline CDR1 is SGHDN and CDR2 is FVKESK.

The sample in question was blood, obtained from a patient whose treatment included radiotherapy and nephrectomy. The chain recombines TRBV14 with TRBJ1-2, with TRBD1 matching over 10 bases. The sequence came from a woman aged 70-85 years with renal cell carcinoma. The CDR3 region is CASSATGGDYGYTF. The DNA of the CDR3 is TGTGCCAGCAGCGCGACAGGGGGCGACTATGGCTACACCTTC.